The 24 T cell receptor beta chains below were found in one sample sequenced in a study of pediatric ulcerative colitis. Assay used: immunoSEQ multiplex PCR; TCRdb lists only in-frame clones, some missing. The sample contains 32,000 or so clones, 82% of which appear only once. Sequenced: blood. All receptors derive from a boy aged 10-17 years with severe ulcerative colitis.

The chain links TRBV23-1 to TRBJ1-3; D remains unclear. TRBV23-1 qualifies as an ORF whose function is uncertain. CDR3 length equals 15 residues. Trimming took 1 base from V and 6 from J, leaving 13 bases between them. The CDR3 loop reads CASSQLDSPQNTIYF. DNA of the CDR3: TGCGCCAGCAGTCAATTGGACTCTCCCCAAAACACCATATATTTT.

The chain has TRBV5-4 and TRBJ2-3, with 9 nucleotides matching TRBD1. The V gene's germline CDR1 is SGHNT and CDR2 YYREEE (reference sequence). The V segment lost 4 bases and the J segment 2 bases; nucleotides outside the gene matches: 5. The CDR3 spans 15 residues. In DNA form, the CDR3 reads TGTGCCAGCAGCCCGGGGACAGGGTTCACAGATACGCAGTATTTT. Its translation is CASSPGTGFTDTQYF.

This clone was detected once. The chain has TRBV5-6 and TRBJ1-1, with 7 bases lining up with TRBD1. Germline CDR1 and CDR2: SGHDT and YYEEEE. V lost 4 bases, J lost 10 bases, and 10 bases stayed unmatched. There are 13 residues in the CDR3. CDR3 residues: CASSLSKGGPAFF. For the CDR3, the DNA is TGTGCCAGCAGCCTCTCTAAAGGGGGCCCAGCTTTCTTT.

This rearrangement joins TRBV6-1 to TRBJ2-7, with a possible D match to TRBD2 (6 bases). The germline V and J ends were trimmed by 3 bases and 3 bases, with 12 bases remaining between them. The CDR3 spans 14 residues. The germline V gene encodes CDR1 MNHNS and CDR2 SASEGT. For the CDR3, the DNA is TGTGCCAGCAGTGACGGCTGGGGACTCTACGAGCAGTACTTC. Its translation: CASSDGWGLYEQYF.

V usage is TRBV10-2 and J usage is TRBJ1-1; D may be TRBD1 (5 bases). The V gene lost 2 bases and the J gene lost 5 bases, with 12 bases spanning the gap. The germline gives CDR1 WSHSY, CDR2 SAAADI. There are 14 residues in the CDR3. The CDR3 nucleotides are TGCGCCAGCAGTGAGGTCCAGGGTAGGACTGAAGCTTTCTTT. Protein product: CASSEVQGRTEAFF.

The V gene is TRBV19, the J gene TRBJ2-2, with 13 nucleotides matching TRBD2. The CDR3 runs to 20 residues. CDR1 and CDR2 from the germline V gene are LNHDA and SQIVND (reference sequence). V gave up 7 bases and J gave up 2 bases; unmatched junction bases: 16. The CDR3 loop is CASTQATAGLAGRNTGELFF. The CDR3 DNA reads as TGTGCCAGTACCCAAGCAACCGCGGGACTAGCGGGGAGAAACACCGGGGAGCTGTTTTTT.

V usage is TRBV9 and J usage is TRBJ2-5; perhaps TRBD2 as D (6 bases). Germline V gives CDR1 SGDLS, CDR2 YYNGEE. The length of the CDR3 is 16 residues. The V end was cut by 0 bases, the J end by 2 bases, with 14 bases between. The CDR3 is CASSVEARAGQETQYF. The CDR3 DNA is TGTGCCAGCAGCGTAGAGGCCCGGGCGGGGCAAGAGACCCAGTACTTC.

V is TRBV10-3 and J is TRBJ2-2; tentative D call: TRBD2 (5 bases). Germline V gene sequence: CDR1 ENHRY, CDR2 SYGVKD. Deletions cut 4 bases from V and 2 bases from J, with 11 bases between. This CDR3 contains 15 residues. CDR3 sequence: CAISGHRGNTGELFF. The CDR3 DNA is TGTGCCATCAGTGGGCACCGGGGTAACACCGGGGAGCTGTTTTTT.

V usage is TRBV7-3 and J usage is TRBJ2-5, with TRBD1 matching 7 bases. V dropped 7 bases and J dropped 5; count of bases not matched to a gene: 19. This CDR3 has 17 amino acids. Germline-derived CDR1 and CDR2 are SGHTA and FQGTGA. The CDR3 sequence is CASIQTGLKTSRETQYF. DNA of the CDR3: TGTGCCAGCATCCAGACAGGGTTAAAAACCTCTAGGGAGACCCAGTACTTC.

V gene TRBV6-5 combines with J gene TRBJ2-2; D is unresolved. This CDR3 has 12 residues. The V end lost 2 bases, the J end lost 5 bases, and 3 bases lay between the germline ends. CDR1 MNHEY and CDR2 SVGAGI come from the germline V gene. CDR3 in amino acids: CASSYPTGELFF. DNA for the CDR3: TGTGCCAGCAGTTACCCTACCGGGGAGCTGTTTTTT.

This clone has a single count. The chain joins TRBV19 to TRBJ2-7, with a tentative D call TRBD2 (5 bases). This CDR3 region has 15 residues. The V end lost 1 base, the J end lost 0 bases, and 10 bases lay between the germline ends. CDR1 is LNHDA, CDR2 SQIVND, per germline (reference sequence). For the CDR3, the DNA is TGTGCCAGTAGTATAGGCGGCGGGCGCTCCTACGAGCAGTACTTC. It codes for CASSIGGGRSYEQYF.

CDR3 in amino acids: CASSPFDQPQHF. The CDR3 bases are TGTGCCAGCAGCCCGTTTGATCAGCCCCAGCATTTT. The chain links TRBV7-2 to TRBJ1-5, with unresolved D. The V gene lost 5 bases and the J gene lost 5 bases, with 7 bases spanning the gap. Looked up from germline, CDR1 is SGHTA and CDR2 is FQGNSA. The CDR3 length is 12 residues.

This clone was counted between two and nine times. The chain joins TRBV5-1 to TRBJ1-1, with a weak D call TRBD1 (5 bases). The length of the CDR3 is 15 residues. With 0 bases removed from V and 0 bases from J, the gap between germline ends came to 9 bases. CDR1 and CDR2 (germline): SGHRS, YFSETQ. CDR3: CASSLDSGMNTEAFF. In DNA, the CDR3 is TGCGCCAGCAGCTTGGATTCAGGGATGAACACTGAAGCTTTCTTT.

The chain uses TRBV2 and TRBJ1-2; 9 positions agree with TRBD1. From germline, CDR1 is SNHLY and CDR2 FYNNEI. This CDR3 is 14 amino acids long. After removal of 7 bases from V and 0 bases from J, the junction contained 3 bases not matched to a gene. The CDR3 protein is CASTWTGANYGYTF. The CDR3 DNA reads TGTGCCAGCACTTGGACAGGGGCTAACTATGGCTACACCTTC.

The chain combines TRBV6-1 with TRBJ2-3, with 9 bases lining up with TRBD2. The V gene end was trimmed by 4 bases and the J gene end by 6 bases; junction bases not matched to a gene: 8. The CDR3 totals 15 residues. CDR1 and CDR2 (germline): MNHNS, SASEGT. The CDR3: CASSGGTSLADTQYF. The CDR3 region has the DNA TGTGCCAGCAGTGGGGGGACTAGCTTAGCCGATACGCAGTATTTT.

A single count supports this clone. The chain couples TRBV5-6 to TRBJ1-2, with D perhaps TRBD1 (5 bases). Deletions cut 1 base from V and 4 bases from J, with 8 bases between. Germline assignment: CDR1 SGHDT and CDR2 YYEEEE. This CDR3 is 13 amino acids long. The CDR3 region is CASSLLDSYGYTF. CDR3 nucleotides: TGTGCCAGCAGCTTGTTAGACAGCTATGGCTACACCTTC.

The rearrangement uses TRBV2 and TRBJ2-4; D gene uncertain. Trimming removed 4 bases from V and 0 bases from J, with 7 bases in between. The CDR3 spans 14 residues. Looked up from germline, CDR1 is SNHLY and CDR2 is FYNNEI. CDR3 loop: CASSGGLAKNIQYF. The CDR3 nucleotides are TGTGCCAGCAGTGGGGGTCTAGCCAAAAACATTCAGTACTTC.

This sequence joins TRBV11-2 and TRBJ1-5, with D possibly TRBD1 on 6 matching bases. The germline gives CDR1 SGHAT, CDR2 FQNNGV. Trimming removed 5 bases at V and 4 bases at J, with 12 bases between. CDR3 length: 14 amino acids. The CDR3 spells CASSPGTLNQPQHF. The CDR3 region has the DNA TGTGCCAGCAGCCCGGGGACATTGAATCAGCCCCAGCATTTT.

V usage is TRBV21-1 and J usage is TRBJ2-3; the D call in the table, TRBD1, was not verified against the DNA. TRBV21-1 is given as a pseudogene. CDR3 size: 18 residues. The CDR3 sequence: CASSKEDSGRGITDTQYF. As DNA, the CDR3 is TGTGCCAGCAGCAAAGAAGACAGTGGCAGGGGTATAACAGATACGCAGTATTTT.

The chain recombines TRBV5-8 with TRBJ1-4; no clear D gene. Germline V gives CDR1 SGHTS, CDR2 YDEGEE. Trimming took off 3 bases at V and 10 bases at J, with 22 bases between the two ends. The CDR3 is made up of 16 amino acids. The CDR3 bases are TGTGCCAGCAGCTCAATACTACAGACCGAGAGGGTAAAACTGTTTTTT. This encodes CASSSILQTERVKLFF.

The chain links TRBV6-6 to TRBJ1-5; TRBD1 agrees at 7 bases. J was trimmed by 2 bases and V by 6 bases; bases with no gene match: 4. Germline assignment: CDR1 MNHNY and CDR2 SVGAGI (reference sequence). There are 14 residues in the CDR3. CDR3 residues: CASSHGQGNQPQHF. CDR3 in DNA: TGTGCCAGCAGCCACGGACAGGGCAATCAGCCCCAGCATTTT.

In nucleotides, the CDR3 is TGTGCCAGCAGTGCCGGGACTTTGAGCTCCTACAATGAGCAGTTCTTC. Protein: CASSAGTLSSYNEQFF. The V and J genes are TRBV6-1 and TRBJ2-1; tentative D call: TRBD2 (6 bases). This CDR3 is 16 amino acids long. With 4 bases removed from V and 0 bases from J, the gap between germline ends came to 13 bases. In germline, CDR1 is MNHNS, CDR2 SASEGT.

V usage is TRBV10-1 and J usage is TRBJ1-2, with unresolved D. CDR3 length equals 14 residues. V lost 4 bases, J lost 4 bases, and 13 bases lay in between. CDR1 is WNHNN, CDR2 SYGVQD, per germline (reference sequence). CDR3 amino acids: CASSAGLLPYGYTF. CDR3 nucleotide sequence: TGCGCCAGCAGTGCCGGCTTGTTGCCCTATGGCTACACCTTC.

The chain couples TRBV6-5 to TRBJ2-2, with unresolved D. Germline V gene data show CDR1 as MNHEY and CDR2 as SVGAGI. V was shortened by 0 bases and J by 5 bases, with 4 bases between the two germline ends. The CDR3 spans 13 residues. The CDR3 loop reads CASSYSGTGELFF. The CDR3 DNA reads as TGTGCCAGCAGTTACTCAGGGACCGGGGAGCTGTTTTTT.